This is a list of T cell receptor beta chains from one sample in a study of shared clonotypes between healthy human individuals. Here immunoSEQ multiplex PCR was the method, and the copy in TCRdb shows in-frame clones only, minus some. The sample yields over a million clones, around 97% seen once. The sequencing input was naive CD4+ T cells sorted from blood. The receptor source for this set is a man in his thirties or forties in good health. CDR3s include the opening cysteine and the closing phenylalanine or tryptophan.

j_gene: TRBJ2-3
v_gene: TRBV10-3
CDR3aa: CAIRRTSGSTDTQYF

j_gene: TRBJ2-3
v_gene: TRBV2
CDR3aa: CASSQTSGVERRTDTQYF

j_gene: TRBJ2-1
v_gene: TRBV28
CDR3aa: CASESWASGGSYNEQFF

j_gene: TRBJ1-4
v_gene: TRBV19
CDR3aa: CASSRGLREKLFF

j_gene: TRBJ2-3
v_gene: TRBV5-4
CDR3aa: CASSPQEPNSTDTQYF

j_gene: TRBJ2-1
v_gene: TRBV6-1
CDR3aa: CATYWTEGEQFF

j_gene: TRBJ1-4
v_gene: TRBV11-2
CDR3aa: CASSLPRKNEKLFF

j_gene: TRBJ1-6
v_gene: TRBV4-1
CDR3aa: CASSQDPGQGIIHPLHF

j_gene: TRBJ2-5
v_gene: TRBV5-5
CDR3aa: CASNPSPGAETQYF

j_gene: TRBJ1-2
v_gene: TRBV18
CDR3aa: CASSPLDLGNYGYTF

j_gene: TRBJ2-3
v_gene: TRBV5-1
CDR3aa: CASSLDPSPTDTQYF

j_gene: TRBJ2-7
v_gene: TRBV5-1
CDR3aa: CASSLDEGQYF

j_gene: TRBJ2-7
v_gene: TRBV5-4
CDR3aa: CASSLSGTGTGEQYF

j_gene: TRBJ1-5
v_gene: TRBV18
CDR3aa: CASSLGVGTNQPQHF

j_gene: TRBJ2-6
v_gene: TRBV7-9
CDR3aa: CASSRAVTGANVLTF

j_gene: TRBJ1-5
v_gene: TRBV7-2
CDR3aa: CASSRRGTSNQPQHF

j_gene: TRBJ2-5
v_gene: TRBV7-9
CDR3aa: CASSLRLAGGGRETQYF

j_gene: TRBJ1-4
v_gene: TRBV7-9
CDR3aa: CASSLSDRGEKLFF

j_gene: TRBJ2-6
v_gene: TRBV2
CDR3aa: CASRFSGANVLTF

j_gene: TRBJ2-5
v_gene: TRBV5-1
CDR3aa: CASSLVTEYQETQYF

j_gene: TRBJ2-1
v_gene: TRBV27
CDR3aa: CASMGLAAMVYNEQFF

j_gene: TRBJ2-1
v_gene: TRBV11-2
CDR3aa: CASSAGLAGKGEQFF

j_gene: TRBJ2-7
v_gene: TRBV28
CDR3aa: CASSLSKKTGSFYEQYF

j_gene: TRBJ2-6
v_gene: TRBV19
CDR3aa: CASSIPRASGANVLTF

j_gene: TRBJ2-7
v_gene: TRBV4-1
CDR3aa: CASSQDSRVPYEQYF